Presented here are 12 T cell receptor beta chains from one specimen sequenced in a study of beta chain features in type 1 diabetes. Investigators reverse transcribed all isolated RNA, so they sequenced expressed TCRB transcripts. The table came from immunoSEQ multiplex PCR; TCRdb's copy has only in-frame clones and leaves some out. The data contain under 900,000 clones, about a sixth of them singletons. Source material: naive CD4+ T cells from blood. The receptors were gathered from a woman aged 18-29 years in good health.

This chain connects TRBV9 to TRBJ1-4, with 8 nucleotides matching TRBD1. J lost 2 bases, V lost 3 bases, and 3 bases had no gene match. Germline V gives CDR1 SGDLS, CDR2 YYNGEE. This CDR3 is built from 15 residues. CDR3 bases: TGTGCCAGCAGCGCCGGACAGGGTACTAATGAAAAACTGTTTTTT. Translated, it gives CASSAGQGTNEKLFF.

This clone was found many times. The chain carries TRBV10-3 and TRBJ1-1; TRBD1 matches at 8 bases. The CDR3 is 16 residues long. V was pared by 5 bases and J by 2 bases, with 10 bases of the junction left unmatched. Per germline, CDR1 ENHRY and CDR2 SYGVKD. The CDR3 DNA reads TGTGCCATCAGTACAAACCGGGACAGGCCAAACACTGAAGCTTTCTTT. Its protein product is CAISTNRDRPNTEAFF.

For the CDR3, the DNA is TGTGCCTGCCTCCCTAGCGGGGACTACAATGAGCAGTTCTTC. This sequence encodes CACLPSGDYNEQFF. The chain carries TRBV6-1 and TRBJ2-1; 9 bases agree with TRBD2. The CDR3 runs 14 residues. The V segment lost 11 bases and the J segment 3 bases; nucleotides outside the gene matches: 8. The germline V gene has CDR1 MNHNS and CDR2 SASEGT.

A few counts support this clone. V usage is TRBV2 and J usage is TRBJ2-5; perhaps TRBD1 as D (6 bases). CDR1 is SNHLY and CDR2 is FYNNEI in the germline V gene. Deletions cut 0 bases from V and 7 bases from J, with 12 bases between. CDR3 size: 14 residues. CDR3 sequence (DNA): TGTGCCAGCAGTGAAGCTGGGGGCGCTTCGACCCAGTACTTC. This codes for CASSEAGGASTQYF.

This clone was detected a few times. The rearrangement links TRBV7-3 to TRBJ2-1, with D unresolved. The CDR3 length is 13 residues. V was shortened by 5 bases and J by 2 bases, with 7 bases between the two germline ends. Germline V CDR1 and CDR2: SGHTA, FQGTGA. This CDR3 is CASSPSPYNEQFF. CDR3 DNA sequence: TGTGCCAGCAGCCCCTCCCCCTACAATGAGCAGTTCTTC. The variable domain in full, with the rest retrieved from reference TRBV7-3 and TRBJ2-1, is GAGVSQTPSNKVTEKGKYVELRCDPISGHTALYWYRQSLGQGPEFLIYFQGTGAADDSGLPNDRFFAVRPEGSVSTLKIQRTERGDSAVYLCASSPSPYNEQFFGPGTRLTVL.

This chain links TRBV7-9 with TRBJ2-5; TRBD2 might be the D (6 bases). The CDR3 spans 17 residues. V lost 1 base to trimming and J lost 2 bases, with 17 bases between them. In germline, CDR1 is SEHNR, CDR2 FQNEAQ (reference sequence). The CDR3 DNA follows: TGTGCCAGCAGCTTAGGGTCCTTGGCTAGCGCGCAAGAGACCCAGTACTTC. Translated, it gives CASSLGSLASAQETQYF.

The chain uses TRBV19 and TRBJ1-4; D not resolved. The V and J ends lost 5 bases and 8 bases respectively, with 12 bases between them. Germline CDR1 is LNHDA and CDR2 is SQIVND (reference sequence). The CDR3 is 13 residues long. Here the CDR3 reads CASSSSFGEKLFF. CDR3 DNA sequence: TGTGCCAGTAGTTCCAGCTTTGGGGAAAAACTGTTTTTT.

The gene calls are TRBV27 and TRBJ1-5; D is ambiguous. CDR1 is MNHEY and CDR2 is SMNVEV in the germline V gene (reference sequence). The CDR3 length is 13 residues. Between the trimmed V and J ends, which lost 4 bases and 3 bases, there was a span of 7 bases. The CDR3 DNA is TGTGCCAGCAGTTGGCAGGTCAATCAGCCCCAGCATTTT. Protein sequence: CASSWQVNQPQHF.

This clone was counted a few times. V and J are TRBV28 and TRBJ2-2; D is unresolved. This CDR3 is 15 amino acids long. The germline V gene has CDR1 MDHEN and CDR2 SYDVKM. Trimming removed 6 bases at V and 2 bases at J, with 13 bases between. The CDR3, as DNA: TGTGCCAGCAGCCCCCCAGCTGGTAACACCGGGGAGCTGTTTTTT. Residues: CASSPPAGNTGELFF.

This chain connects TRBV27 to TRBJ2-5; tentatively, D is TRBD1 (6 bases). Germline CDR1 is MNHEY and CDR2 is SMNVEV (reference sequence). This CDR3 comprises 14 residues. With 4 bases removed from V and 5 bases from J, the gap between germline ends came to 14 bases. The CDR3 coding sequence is TGTGCCAGCAGTTCACCAGGGGCGGGTGAGACCCAGTACTTC. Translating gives CASSSPGAGETQYF.

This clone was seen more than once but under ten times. This chain's CDR3 is CASSPPRTADRNTEAFF. The DNA for the CDR3 is TGTGCCAGCTCACCACCGAGGACCGCGGACCGGAACACTGAAGCTTTCTTT. The rearrangement links TRBV18 to TRBJ1-1; D gene unclear. This CDR3 comprises 17 residues. The germline gives CDR1 KGHSH, CDR2 LQKENI. Trimming cost V 0 bases and J 1 base, with 15 bases left between them. The full variable domain, completed using reference TRBV18 and TRBJ1-1, is NAGVMQNPRHLVRRRGQEARLRCSPMKGHSHVYWYRQLPEEGLKFMVYLQKENIIDESGMPKERFSAEFPKEGPSILRIQQVVRGDSAAYFCASSPPRTADRNTEAFFGQGTRLTVV.

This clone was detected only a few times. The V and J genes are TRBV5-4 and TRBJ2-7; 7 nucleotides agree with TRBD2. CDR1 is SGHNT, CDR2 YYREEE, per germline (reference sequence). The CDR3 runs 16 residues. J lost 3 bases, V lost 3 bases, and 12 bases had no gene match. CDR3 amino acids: CASSSGMGGSGYEQYF. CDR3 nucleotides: TGTGCCAGCAGCTCAGGGATGGGCGGGAGTGGCTACGAGCAGTACTTC.